These 14 T cell receptor beta chains were all obtained from the same sample, sequenced in a study of cytomegalovirus exposure and HLA in healthy donors. This PCR relied on a set of 60 Vbeta primers and 13 Jbeta primers. TCRdb's table, derived via immunoSEQ multiplex PCR, lists solely in-frame clones and lacks some. The table has about 230,000 clones, approximately 81% seen once; the top ten hold over 1%. The sequencing sample was made of PBMCs. The receptors were gathered from a human donor in good health.

J is TRBJ2-7 and V is TRBV6-1; maybe TRBD2 (5 bases). Deletions cut 6 bases from V and 4 bases from J, with 19 bases between. Germline assignment: CDR1 MNHNS and CDR2 SASEGT. The CDR3 contains 15 residues. The CDR3 sequence: CASRDEGYQRYEQYF. The CDR3 DNA is TGTGCCAGCAGGGATGAGGGATATCAAAGGTACGAGCAGTACTTC.

The rearrangement links TRBV5-1 to TRBJ2-5, with D perhaps matching TRBD2 (6 bases). The CDR3 consists of 14 residues. The V end was cut by 4 bases, the J end by 3 bases, with 13 bases between. Germline V gives CDR1 SGHRS, CDR2 YFSETQ. CDR3 DNA sequence: TGCGCCAGCAGCGTAGGGACGGGGGAAGAGACCCAGTACTTC. It yields the protein CASSVGTGEETQYF. Supplemented by reference TRBV5-1 and TRBJ2-5, the full variable domain reads KAGVTQTPRYLIKTRGQQVTLSCSPISGHRSVSWYQQTPGQGLQFLFEYFSETQRNKGNFPGRFSGRQFSNSRSEMNVSTLELGDSALYLCASSVGTGEETQYFGPGTRLLVL.

The chain couples TRBV19 to TRBJ2-7; 8 positions agree with TRBD1. CDR3 size: 15 residues. After removal of 0 bases from V and 1 base from J, the junction contained 2 bases not matched to a gene. Germline values: CDR1 LNHDA, CDR2 SQIVND (reference sequence). The CDR3 loop reads CASSIEHRGSYEQYF. The CDR3 bases are TGTGCCAGTAGTATAGAACACAGGGGGTCCTACGAGCAGTACTTC.

The V and J genes are TRBV6-6 and TRBJ2-7, with 7 bases matching TRBD1. The CDR3 has 12 residues. Trimming cost V 5 bases and J 5 bases; bases outside gene matches: 3. CDR1 is MNHNY and CDR2 is SVGAGI in the germline V gene (reference sequence). CDR3 nucleotide sequence: TGTGCCAGCAGTGTAACAGGGGACGAGCAGTACTTC. Its protein is CASSVTGDEQYF.

The chain recombines TRBV7-9 with TRBJ2-1; D is unclear. In germline, CDR1 is SEHNR, CDR2 FQNEAQ (reference sequence). Between the trimmed V and J ends, which lost 3 bases and 6 bases, there was a span of 9 bases. CDR3 length: 13 amino acids. The CDR3 sequence: CASSFYAINEQFF. The CDR3 DNA sequence: TGTGCCAGCAGCTTCTACGCAATCAATGAGCAGTTCTTC.

The chain joins TRBV10-3 to TRBJ2-7; tentative D call: TRBD2 (5 bases). The CDR3 extends over 12 amino acids. From germline, CDR1 is ENHRY and CDR2 SYGVKD. V lost 11 bases to trimming and J lost 6 bases, with 17 bases between them. CDR3 coding DNA: TGTGCCTCTGGGTCGGGGTTAAGCGAGCAGTACTTC. This sequence encodes CASGSGLSEQYF.

CDR3 region: CASSLSGVKETQYF. CDR3 sequence (DNA): TGTGCCAGCAGTTTATCCGGTGTGAAAGAGACCCAGTACTTC. The genes are TRBV27 and TRBJ2-5; D unresolved. V gave up 0 bases and J gave up 3 bases, with 8 bases separating them. CDR1 is MNHEY and CDR2 is SMNVEV in the germline V gene (reference sequence). The CDR3 consists of 14 residues.

CDR3: CASVNRARGNQPQHF. CDR3 nucleotides: TGTGCCAGTGTAAACAGGGCCCGGGGCAATCAGCCCCAGCATTTT. V is TRBV19 and J is TRBJ1-5; possibly TRBD1 for D (6 bases). Looked up from germline, CDR1 is LNHDA and CDR2 is SQIVND (reference sequence). V was cut by 8 bases and J by 2 bases, with 16 bases left in between. The CDR3 consists of 15 residues.

This chain connects TRBV5-1 to TRBJ1-2; D is ambiguous. The germline gives CDR1 SGHRS, CDR2 YFSETQ. V lost 1 base and J 3 bases, leaving 10 bases between the germline ends. CDR3 length equals 14 residues. In DNA, the CDR3 is TGCGCCAGCAGCTTGCGTGGGCAGGACTATGGCTACACCTTC. It codes for CASSLRGQDYGYTF.

This chain connects TRBV15 to TRBJ1-4; D remains ambiguous. This CDR3 has 15 residues. The germline V and J ends were trimmed by 5 bases and 7 bases, with 17 bases remaining between them. The germline CDR1 and CDR2 sequences are LNHNV and YYDKDF (reference sequence). In nucleotides, the CDR3 is TGTGCCACCAGCGGAACAGTGGTGGTTTCTGAAAAACTGTTTTTT. Translated, it gives CATSGTVVVSEKLFF.

This clone occurred once. The chain has TRBV7-2 and TRBJ2-2; tentative D call: TRBD2 (6 bases). V dropped 6 bases and J dropped 1 base, with 9 bases sitting between them. The CDR3 has 14 residues. CDR1 is SGHTA and CDR2 is FQGNSA in the germline V gene. CDR3: CASSERVNTGELFF. The DNA of the CDR3 is TGTGCCAGCAGTGAGCGGGTGAACACCGGGGAGCTGTTTTTT. Looking up the rest from reference TRBV7-2 and TRBJ2-2 gives the full variable domain: GAGVSQSPSNKVTEKGKDVELRCDPISGHTALYWYRQSLGQGLEFLIYFQGNSAPDKSGLPSDRFSAERTGGSVSTLTIQRTQQEDSAVYLCASSERVNTGELFFGEGSRLTVL.

J is TRBJ2-7 and V is TRBV4-1; D gene uncertain. Germline V CDR1 and CDR2: MGHRA, YSYEKL. The CDR3 runs to 11 residues. V was shortened by 0 bases and J by 6 bases, with 3 bases between the two germline ends. The DNA of the CDR3 is TGCGCCAGCAGCCAAGACTCCGAGCAGTACTTC. The encoded protein is CASSQDSEQYF.

The chain combines TRBV30 with TRBJ2-5; D possibly corresponds to TRBD1 (6 bases). Gene TRBJ2-7 matches the end of the DNA better, so the J call may be wrong. The germline V gene encodes CDR1 GTSNPN and CDR2 SVGIG (reference sequence). CDR3 length: 15 residues. Written as DNA, the CDR3 is TGTGCCTCTGGCACCAGGGGACGGGTGCGTGGCGAGCAGTACTTC. It yields the protein CASGTRGRVRGEQYF.

This sequence joins TRBV10-1 and TRBJ1-1, with 11 nucleotides matching TRBD1. Germline lookup yields CDR1 WNHNN and CDR2 SYGVQD (reference sequence). CDR3 length equals 12 residues. Trimming at V came to 10 bases and at J to 6 bases, leaving 4 bases not matched to a gene. The CDR3 spells CANRTGGPEAFF. For the CDR3, the DNA is TGCGCCAACAGGACAGGGGGCCCTGAAGCTTTCTTT.